This T cell receptor beta chain derives from a study of T cells after yellow fever vaccination. J lost 5 bases, V lost 4 bases, and 2 bases had no gene match. Per germline, CDR1 KGHSH and CDR2 LQKENI. The CDR3 spans 14 residues. One entry per CDR3 protein results from TCRdb running MiXCR on the 5' RACE reads. The table has 340,000 or so distinct CDR3 sequences, about an eighth seen once; the top ten hold 3.2%. The rearrangement uses TRBV18 and TRBJ2-2; 9 nucleotides match TRBD1. The TCR originated in a man between 18 and 35 years old who received the YFV17D yellow fever vaccine. The sample here was CD4+ T cells sorted from PBMCs, taken 15 days after the yellow fever booster vaccination. CDR3 loop: CASSRGQGTGELFF. The CDR3 DNA reads TGTGCCAGCTCACGCGGACAGGGGACCGGGGAGCTGTTTTTT.